These 28 T cell receptor beta chains came from one sample sequenced in a study of preoperative IRX-2 immunotherapy in early breast cancer (dated by TCRdb to between 2018 and 2020). Library preparation employed the immunoSEQ multiplex PCR assay. The source is immuneACCESS, and TCRdb retained only in-frame sequences with V and J called. Part of the clones is not carried over; for the studies checked, unresolved V genes explain less than half of this, and the remainder is unexplained. This sample is represented by 20,000 to 30,000 clones; nearly 80% of them were singletons. 2% to 2.5% of the sample comes from the top ten. What this sample's treatment or condition label stands for: preoperative locoregional IRX-2 cytokine immunotherapy. Source: lymph node tissue, taken before IRX-2 immunotherapy. These receptors came from a human donor with breast cancer.

The chain is built from TRBV11-3 and TRBJ2-6; 10 bases align to TRBD1. Germline V gene data show CDR1 as SGHNT and CDR2 as YENEEA. J gave up 0 bases and V 5 bases, and 4 bases lay outside the gene matches. This CDR3 is 17 amino acids long. As DNA, the CDR3 is TGTGCCAGCAGCATAGGACAGGGGGTCTCTGGGGCCAACGTCCTGACTTTC. This gives the protein CASSIGQGVSGANVLTF.

This chain joins TRBV18 and TRBJ1-6, with D unresolved. The CDR3 has 17 amino acids. V lost 1 base and J lost 6, with 16 bases in between. Germline lookup yields CDR1 KGHSH and CDR2 LQKENI. The CDR3 loop reads CASSPLNWVKFNSPLHF. CDR3 DNA sequence: TGTGCCAGCTCACCACTTAATTGGGTCAAGTTTAATTCACCCCTCCACTTT.

The sample holds a few counts of this clone. The chain uses TRBV6-8 and TRBJ2-2; D is uncertain. The CDR3 is made up of 14 amino acids. V lost 5 bases, J lost 3 bases, and 10 bases lay in between. Germline V gene data show CDR1 as MNHGY and CDR2 as SAAAGT. The DNA of the CDR3 is TGTGCCAGCAGTATCCAGGAATACACCGGGGAGCTGTTTTTT. Translated, it gives CASSIQEYTGELFF.

The V call is TRBV6-8, the J call TRBJ2-3; TRBD2 might be the D (6 bases). The V end was cut by 0 bases, the J end by 3 bases, with 10 bases between. The CDR3 is 15 residues long. Germline V lookup: CDR1 MNHGY, CDR2 SAAAGT. The CDR3 spells CASSYSGGSTDTQYF. CDR3 DNA sequence: TGTGCCAGCAGTTACTCGGGGGGTTCAACAGATACGCAGTATTTT.

V is TRBV6-8 and J is TRBJ1-6, with a tentative D call TRBD1 (5 bases). CDR1 is MNHGY, CDR2 SAAAGT, per germline. The CDR3 consists of 13 residues. Trimming removed 5 bases from V and 8 bases from J, with 10 bases in between. CDR3 amino acids: CASSPGDDSPLHF. The CDR3, as DNA: TGTGCCAGCAGTCCTGGGGACGATTCACCCCTCCACTTT.

The rearrangement uses TRBV6-8 and TRBJ1-6; D call uncertain. This CDR3 contains 16 residues. V was shortened by 0 bases and J by 9 bases, with 15 bases between the two germline ends. Germline lookup yields CDR1 MNHGY and CDR2 SAAAGT. The CDR3 nucleotides read TGTGCCAGCAGTTACTCGAACGGCGAGACGAGTTCACCCCTCCACTTT. It translates to CASSYSNGETSSPLHF.

The V and J genes are TRBV11-3 and TRBJ1-1; 7 positions agree with TRBD1. The CDR3 covers 14 residues. J lost 5 bases, V lost 5 bases, and 8 bases had no gene match. In germline, CDR1 is SGHNT, CDR2 YENEEA. The CDR3 here is CASSVQGKGTEAFF. The CDR3 coding sequence is TGTGCCAGCAGCGTACAGGGGAAGGGGACTGAAGCTTTCTTT.

The chain is built from TRBV30 and TRBJ2-1; 9 bases agree with TRBD1. Germline CDR1 reads GTSNPN; CDR2 reads SVGIG (reference sequence). CDR3 length equals 15 residues. J lost 6 bases, V lost 2 bases, and 8 bases had no gene match. CDR3 sequence (DNA): TGTGCCTGGAGTACCCGGGACAGGGATTTCAATGAGCAGTTCTTC. It translates to CAWSTRDRDFNEQFF.

This clone was found once. The rearrangement uses TRBV6-8 and TRBJ1-5; D uncertain. Looked up from germline, CDR1 is MNHGY and CDR2 is SAAAGT. CDR3 length: 13 amino acids. The V end was cut by 2 bases, the J end by 5 bases, with 7 bases between. The CDR3 nucleotides are TGTGCCAGCAGTTACGGGTCCGATCAGCCCCAGCATTTT. Amino acids: CASSYGSDQPQHF.

V usage is TRBV29-1 and J usage is TRBJ2-7; D is perhaps TRBD1 (6 bases). Germline loops: CDR1 SQVTM, CDR2 ANQGSEA. The V and J ends lost 6 bases and 3 bases respectively, with 24 bases between them. The CDR3 runs 16 residues. The CDR3: CSVKGVEGILVYEQYF. CDR3 coding DNA: TGCAGCGTAAAGGGGGTGGAAGGCATTTTAGTCTACGAGCAGTACTTC.

This clone came up a few times. V and J are TRBV6-8 and TRBJ1-1, with 11 bases identical to TRBD1. The CDR3 has 16 amino acids. Germline V gene data show CDR1 as MNHGY and CDR2 as SAAAGT. The V gene end was trimmed by 5 bases and the J gene end by 0 bases; junction bases not matched to a gene: 5. This CDR3 is CASSGDRGYMNTEAFF. The CDR3 DNA reads TGTGCCAGCAGTGGGGACAGGGGGTACATGAACACTGAAGCTTTCTTT.

The chain joins TRBV19 to TRBJ1-5, with D unclear. Germline V lookup: CDR1 LNHDA, CDR2 SQIVND (reference sequence). This CDR3 has 12 residues. Trimming cost V 6 bases and J 11 bases, with 14 bases left between them. The CDR3 DNA sequence: TGTGCCAGTAGGGGGAAAGAAGAAGCCCAGCATTTT. This encodes CASRGKEEAQHF. The variable domain in full, completed from reference TRBV19 and TRBJ1-5, reads DGGITQSPKYLFRKEGQNVTLSCEQNLNHDAMYWYRQDPGQGLRLIYYSQIVNDFQKGDIAEGYSVSREKKESFPLTVTSAQKNPTAFYLCASRGKEEAQHFGDGTRLSIL.

The chain carries TRBV10-2 and TRBJ2-5, with D uncertain. Per germline, CDR1 WSHSY and CDR2 SAAADI. Between the trimmed V and J ends, which lost 7 bases and 5 bases, there was a span of 14 bases. The CDR3 length is 13 residues. CDR3 loop: CASTRTRKETQYF. The CDR3 DNA reads TGCGCCAGCACCCGGACCCGGAAGGAGACCCAGTACTTC.

The rearrangement links TRBV11-3 to TRBJ1-1, with a weak D call TRBD1 (6 bases). The CDR3 is made up of 14 amino acids. Trimming shortened V by 3 bases and J by 4 bases, and 12 bases separated the two germline ends. CDR1 and CDR2 from the germline V gene are SGHNT and YENEEA. In DNA form, the CDR3 reads TGTGCCAGCAGCTTTTCCGGGGGCTTCACTGAAGCTTTCTTT. This codes for CASSFSGGFTEAFF. The variable domain in full, completed from reference TRBV11-3 and TRBJ1-1, reads EAGVVQSPRYKIIEKKQPVAFWCNPISGHNTLYWYLQNLGQGPELLIRYENEEAVDDSQLPKDRFSAERLKGVDSTLKIQPAELGDSAVYLCASSFSGGFTEAFFGQGTRLTVV.

This sequence joins TRBV19 and TRBJ1-2; perhaps TRBD1 as D (5 bases). Germline lookup yields CDR1 LNHDA and CDR2 SQIVND (reference sequence). The ends were cut back, 8 bases at V and 4 bases at J, with 17 bases in the middle. This CDR3 region has 14 residues. Here the CDR3 reads CASRGRGGIYGYTF. The DNA of the CDR3 is TGTGCCAGTCGTGGAAGGGGCGGCATCTATGGCTACACCTTC.

This sequence joins TRBV11-3 and TRBJ1-5; TRBD1 aligns across 7 bases. Germline loops: CDR1 SGHNT, CDR2 YENEEA. The length of the CDR3 is 15 residues. Germline trimming cut 3 bases from V and 3 bases from J; bases unmatched to any gene: 5. Here the CDR3 reads CASSLGQGVNQPQHF. The CDR3 DNA follows: TGTGCCAGCAGCTTGGGGCAGGGGGTCAATCAGCCCCAGCATTTT.

The sample holds one count of this clone. This sequence joins TRBV11-3 and TRBJ1-2, with TRBD1 matching over 9 bases. Germline V lookup: CDR1 SGHNT, CDR2 YENEEA. The CDR3 covers 15 residues. J gave up 4 bases and V 5 bases, and 8 bases lay outside the gene matches. The CDR3 sequence is CASSPNRGPFYGYTF. The CDR3 bases are TGTGCCAGCAGCCCGAACAGGGGGCCATTCTATGGCTACACCTTC.

The rearrangement uses TRBV5-1 and TRBJ1-1; TRBD1 might be the D (5 bases). Per germline, CDR1 SGHRS and CDR2 YFSETQ. The CDR3 covers 15 residues. The ends were cut back, 0 bases at V and 1 base at J, with 10 bases in the middle. CDR3 DNA: TGCGCCAGCAGCTTGGTGGGGGGGAGGAACACTGAAGCTTTCTTT. Its protein product is CASSLVGGRNTEAFF.

This clone was recorded only once. The gene calls are TRBV6-8 and TRBJ1-2; a weak D match, TRBD1 (5 bases). This CDR3 comprises 15 residues. CDR1 and CDR2 from the germline V gene are MNHGY and SAAAGT. The V and J ends lost 10 bases and 8 bases respectively, with 26 bases between them. CDR3 bases: TGTGCCATAACGGGACGACTAATCCAGGGATGGGGCTACACCTTC. This translates into CAITGRLIQGWGYTF.

The V call is TRBV28, the J call TRBJ1-4, with 8 bases identical to TRBD1. V gave up 5 bases and J gave up 7 bases; unmatched junction bases: 9. Per germline, CDR1 MDHEN and CDR2 SYDVKM. There are 15 residues in the CDR3. The CDR3 protein is CASSDGQGTFEKLFF. CDR3 sequence (DNA): TGTGCCAGCAGTGACGGACAGGGTACATTTGAAAAACTGTTTTTT.

The chain's CDR3 is CASSPWTGGNQPQHF. In nucleotides, the CDR3 is TGTGCCAGCAGCCCGTGGACAGGGGGCAATCAGCCCCAGCATTTT. The chain employs TRBV11-3 and TRBJ1-5; 9 nucleotides agree with TRBD1. CDR1 and CDR2 from the germline V gene are SGHNT and YENEEA. With 5 bases clipped from V and 2 bases from J, the junction kept 4 bases outside the gene matches. This CDR3 region has 15 residues.

This clone was detected only once. V usage is TRBV6-8 and J usage is TRBJ1-1, with D tentatively TRBD1 (5 bases). The length of the CDR3 is 13 residues. V was pared by 4 bases and J by 5 bases, with 11 bases between. Germline CDR1 is MNHGY and CDR2 is SAAAGT. CDR3 loop: CASSFQGETEAFF. In DNA, the CDR3 is TGTGCCAGCAGTTTTCAGGGAGAAACTGAAGCTTTCTTT.

The chain links TRBV6-8 to TRBJ2-3, with 12 bases identical to TRBD2. Trimming cost V 0 bases and J 2 bases; bases outside gene matches: 6. This CDR3 spans 18 amino acids. CDR1 MNHGY and CDR2 SAAAGT come from the germline V gene. In DNA form, the CDR3 reads TGTGCCAGCAGTTACTCGTTGACTAGCGGGGGCCTCACAGATACGCAGTATTTT. This translates into CASSYSLTSGGLTDTQYF.

The chain combines TRBV10-1 with TRBJ2-3; the match to TRBD2 covers 7 bases. The germline CDR1 and CDR2 sequences are WNHNN and SYGVQD (reference sequence). The length of the CDR3 is 15 residues. The V and J ends lost 5 bases and 0 bases, in that order; junction bases with no gene match: 5. As DNA, the CDR3 is TGCGCCAGCAGTCAGAGCGGGGAAAGCACAGATACGCAGTATTTT. It encodes CASSQSGESTDTQYF.

As for this clone: One end of the junction varies from germline; a read error may be responsible. The V and J genes are TRBV29-1 and TRBJ2-6; D is unclear. CDR1 SQVTM and CDR2 ANQGSEA come from the germline V gene. CDR3 length: 14 residues. The CDR3 reads CSVEVGTGANVLTF. CDR3 DNA sequence: TGCAGCGTGGAAGTGGGAACCGGGGCCAACGTCCTGACTTTC.

This clone was recorded a few times. The V and J genes are TRBV28 and TRBJ1-4, with D tentatively TRBD1 (5 bases). Germline loops: CDR1 MDHEN, CDR2 SYDVKM. CDR3 length: 15 residues. V lost 7 bases and J lost 8, with 20 bases in between. The CDR3 protein is CASNATPGQGEKLFF. The CDR3 DNA sequence: TGTGCCAGCAATGCTACACCGGGCCAGGGAGAAAAACTGTTTTTT.

This clone occurred a few times. V is TRBV12-2 and J is TRBJ1-5; TRBD1, as called in the table, went unchecked against the DNA. TRBV12-2 is listed as a pseudogene. This CDR3 spans 14 amino acids. The CDR3 is CAPGGVNSNQPQHF. Here the CDR3 DNA reads TGTGCCCCAGGGGGCGTAAACAGCAATCAGCCCCAGCATTTT.

This chain links TRBV6-4 with TRBJ2-1, with D unclear. CDR1 MRHNA and CDR2 SNTAGT come from the germline V gene. The V gene lost 6 bases and the J gene lost 6 bases, with 21 bases spanning the gap. This CDR3 is built from 16 residues. This CDR3 is CASSTRLGFGGNEQFF. The CDR3, as DNA: TGTGCCAGCAGCACACGGTTAGGGTTTGGTGGCAATGAGCAGTTCTTC.